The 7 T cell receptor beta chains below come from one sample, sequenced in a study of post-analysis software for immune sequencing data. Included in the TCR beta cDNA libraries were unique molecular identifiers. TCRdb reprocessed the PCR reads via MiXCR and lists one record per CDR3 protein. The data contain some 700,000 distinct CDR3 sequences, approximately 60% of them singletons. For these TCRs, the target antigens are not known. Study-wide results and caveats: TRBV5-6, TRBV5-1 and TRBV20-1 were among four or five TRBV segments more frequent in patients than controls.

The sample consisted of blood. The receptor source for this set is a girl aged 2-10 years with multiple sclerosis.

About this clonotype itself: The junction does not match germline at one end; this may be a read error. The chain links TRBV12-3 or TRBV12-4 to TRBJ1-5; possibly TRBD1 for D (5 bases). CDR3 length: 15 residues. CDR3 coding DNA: TGTGCCAGCAGTTTAGTCCATCAGGGCAATCAGCCCCAGAATTTT. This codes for CASSLVHQGNQPQNF.

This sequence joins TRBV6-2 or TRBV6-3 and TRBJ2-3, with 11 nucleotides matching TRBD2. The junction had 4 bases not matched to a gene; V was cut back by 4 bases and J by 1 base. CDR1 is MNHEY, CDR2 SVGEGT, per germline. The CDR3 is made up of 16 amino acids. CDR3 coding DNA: TGTGCCAGCAGTTCTTTGACTAGCGGGGGCACAGATACGCAGTATTTT. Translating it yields CASSSLTSGGTDTQYF.

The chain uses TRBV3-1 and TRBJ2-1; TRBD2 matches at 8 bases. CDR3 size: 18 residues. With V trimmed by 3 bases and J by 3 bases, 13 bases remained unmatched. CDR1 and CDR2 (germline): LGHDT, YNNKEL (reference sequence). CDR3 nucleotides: TGTGCCAGCAGCCAGGGTTTGAGCGGGAGAGGTGGCTACAATGAGCAGTTCTTC. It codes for CASSQGLSGRGGYNEQFF.

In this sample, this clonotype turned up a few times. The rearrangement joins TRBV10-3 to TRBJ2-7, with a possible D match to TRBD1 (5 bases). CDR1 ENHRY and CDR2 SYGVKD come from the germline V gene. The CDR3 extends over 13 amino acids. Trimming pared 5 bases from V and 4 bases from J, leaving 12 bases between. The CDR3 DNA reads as TGTGCCATCAGTCTAGGGGATGGGTACGAGCAGTACTTC. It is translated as CAISLGDGYEQYF.

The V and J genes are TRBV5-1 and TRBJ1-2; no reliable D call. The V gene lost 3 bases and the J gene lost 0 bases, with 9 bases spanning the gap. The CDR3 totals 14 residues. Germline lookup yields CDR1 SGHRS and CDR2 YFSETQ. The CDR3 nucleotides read TGCGCCAGCAGCTCGGACCCAGCTAACTATGGCTACACCTTC. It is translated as CASSSDPANYGYTF.

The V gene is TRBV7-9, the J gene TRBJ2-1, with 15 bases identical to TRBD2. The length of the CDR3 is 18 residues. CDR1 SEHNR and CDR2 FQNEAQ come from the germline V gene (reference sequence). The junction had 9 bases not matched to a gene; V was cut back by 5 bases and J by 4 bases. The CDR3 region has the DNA TGTGCCAGCAGCAGGACTAGCGGGGGGGTTTCGAGTTACAATGAGCAGTTCTTC. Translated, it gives CASSRTSGGVSSYNEQFF.

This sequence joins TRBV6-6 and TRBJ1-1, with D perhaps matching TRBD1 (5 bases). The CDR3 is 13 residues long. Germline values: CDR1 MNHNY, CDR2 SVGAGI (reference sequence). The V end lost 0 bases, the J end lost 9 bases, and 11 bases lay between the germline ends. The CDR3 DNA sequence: TGTGCCAGCAGTTACTCAACCCGGGACCAAGCTTTCTTT. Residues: CASSYSTRDQAFF.